This T cell receptor beta chain originates from a study of T cell responses to AZD1222 COVID-19 vaccine. The repertoire was sequenced with immunoSEQ multiplex PCR; TCRdb's copy has only in-frame clones and lacks some. The sample yields almost 70,000 clones, roughly 80% seen once. CDR1 and CDR2 (germline): SGHTA, FQGNSA. The CDR3 consists of 15 residues. The ends lost 5 bases at V and 2 bases at J; junction bases unmatched: 7. Pooled samples include second doses given at about 4 or 12 weeks. The sequence was obtained from an adult who received the AZD1222 COVID-19 vaccine. This chain links TRBV7-2 with TRBJ1-2, with 8 nucleotides matching TRBD1. The sequencing used peripheral blood, collected 28 days after the second AZD1222 dose. CDR3 nucleotide sequence: TGTGCCAGCAGCGTAGGCGGACAGGGAAACTATGGCTACACCTTC. This gives the protein CASSVGGQGNYGYTF.